Listed below are T cell receptor beta chains from one sample, sequenced in a study of response to subunit inactivated influenza vaccine. TCRdb independently ran MiXCR on the RT-PCR reads; one entry per CDR3 protein. The table records some 600,000 distinct CDR3 sequences, less than 15% of them present only once. Sequencing was performed on PBMCs from blood, taken less than 15 days before vaccination. The receptors were sampled from a man aged 50 to 60 who received an inactivated influenza vaccine. The CDR3 runs from the conserved cysteine through the conserved F or W. Clone size is shown for a subset of rows, as once, few, many or a class of expanded clone.

clone_size	v_call	j_call	cdr3_aa
few	TRBV19	TRBJ1-5	CASTKDRLSNQPQHF
few	TRBV20-1	TRBJ1-2	CSARDITQGGYTF
-	TRBV16	TRBJ1-5	CASSHPGPRNQPQHF
-	TRBV4-2	TRBJ1-5	CASSQDRQGQPQHF
few	TRBV7-9	TRBJ2-1	CASYQSGSEFF
-	TRBV5-1	TRBJ2-7	CASSRGAGSSYEQYF
few	TRBV6-5	TRBJ2-2	CASKSFTGELFF
-	TRBV28	TRBJ2-3	CASSRRTSGGAGSFHTQYF
many	TRBV29-1	TRBJ2-3	CSVETGSDTQYF
few	TRBV7-2	TRBJ2-7	CASSTMGLGSYEQYF
few	TRBV18	TRBJ2-1	CASSPEQGIYNEQFF
few	TRBV6-1	TRBJ1-1	CASRPQRDTEAFF
many	TRBV7-9	TRBJ2-7	CASSFNPYEQYF
few	TRBV29-1	TRBJ2-5	CSVGTMDSLETQYF
few	TRBV19	TRBJ2-7	CASSGGWDRVLGEQYF
-	TRBV10-3	TRBJ2-7	CAISDHYEQYF
few	TRBV2	TRBJ2-7	CASLDGTYEQYF